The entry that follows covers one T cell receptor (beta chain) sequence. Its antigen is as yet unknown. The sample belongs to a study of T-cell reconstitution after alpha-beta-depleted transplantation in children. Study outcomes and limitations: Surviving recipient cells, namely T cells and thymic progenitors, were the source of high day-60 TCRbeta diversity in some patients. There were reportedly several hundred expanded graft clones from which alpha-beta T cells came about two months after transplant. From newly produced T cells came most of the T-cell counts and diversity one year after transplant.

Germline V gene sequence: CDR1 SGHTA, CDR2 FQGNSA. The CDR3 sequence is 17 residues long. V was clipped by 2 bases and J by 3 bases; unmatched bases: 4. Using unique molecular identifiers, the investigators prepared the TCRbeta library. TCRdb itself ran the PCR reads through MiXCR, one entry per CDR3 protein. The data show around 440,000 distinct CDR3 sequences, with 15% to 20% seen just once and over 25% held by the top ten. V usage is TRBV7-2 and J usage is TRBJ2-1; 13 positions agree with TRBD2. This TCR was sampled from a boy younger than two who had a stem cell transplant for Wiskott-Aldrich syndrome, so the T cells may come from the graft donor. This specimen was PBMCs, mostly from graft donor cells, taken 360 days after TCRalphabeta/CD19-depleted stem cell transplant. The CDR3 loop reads CASSLQLAGGLYNEQFF. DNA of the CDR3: TGTGCCAGCAGCTTACAACTAGCGGGAGGGCTCTACAATGAGCAGTTCTTC.